Listed here are 27 T cell receptor beta chains from one sample, sequenced in a study of post-analysis software for immune sequencing data. Notes on the study in general: The study found TRBV5-6, TRBV5-1 and TRBV20-1 among five or six TRBV segments more frequent in patients than controls.

Which antigens these TCRs recognize remains unknown. Researchers reported that TCR beta cDNA libraries carried unique molecular identifiers. TCRdb processed the PCR reads anew with MiXCR; each CDR3 protein has one entry. The sample carries 350,000 to 450,000 distinct CDR3 sequences, more than 30% recorded once. Sequenced input: blood. The receptor source for this set is a girl aged 2-10 years with multiple sclerosis.

This clonotype was seen just once. The rearrangement links TRBV12-3 or TRBV12-4 to TRBJ2-5, with D tentatively TRBD1 (6 bases). The end of the DNA fits TRBJ2-7 better, so the J call may be wrong. CDR3 length: 13 residues. The CDR3 sequence is CASSQGQIYEQYF. As DNA, the CDR3 is TGTGCCAGCAGCCAAGGACAGATCTACGAGCAGTACTTC.

The rearrangement links TRBV19 to TRBJ2-7; 9 positions agree with TRBD1. The J call is uncertain, as TRBJ2-5 better fits the DNA end. In germline, CDR1 is LNHDA, CDR2 SQIVND (reference sequence). The CDR3 is 14 amino acids. The DNA for the CDR3 is TGTGCCAGTAGTCGGACAGGGGTTATAGAGACCCAGTACTTC. It encodes CASSRTGVIETQYF.

The chain carries TRBV27 and TRBJ2-1, with D tentatively TRBD2 (5 bases). The germline V gene encodes CDR1 MNHEY and CDR2 SMNVEV (reference sequence). CDR3 length: 13 amino acids. V gave up 2 bases and J gave up 7 bases, with 9 bases separating them. The CDR3 reads CASSLGSLNEQFF. CDR3 nucleotides: TGTGCCAGCAGTTTAGGGAGTTTAAATGAGCAGTTCTTC.

This CDR3 is CASSIDVKGMDYEQYF. The CDR3 DNA follows: TGTGCCAGTAGTATAGATGTTAAAGGGATGGACTACGAGCAGTACTTC. The chain employs TRBV19 and TRBJ2-7; D is unclear. Germline V lookup: CDR1 LNHDA, CDR2 SQIVND (reference sequence). The CDR3 sequence is 16 residues long. V lost 0 bases and J lost 3, with 15 bases in between.

This clonotype was counted at least ten times. The chain is built from TRBV29-1 and TRBJ2-5; D gene ambiguous. Germline lookup yields CDR1 SQVTM and CDR2 ANQGSEA. V was cut by 1 base and J by 4 bases, with 7 bases left in between. The CDR3 is 12 residues long. CDR3 in amino acids: CSVEGIGETQYF. The CDR3 nucleotides read TGCAGCGTTGAAGGCATCGGAGAGACCCAGTACTTC.

This clonotype was counted between two and nine times. The chain joins TRBV7-2 to TRBJ2-7; D is unclear. V gave up 5 bases and J gave up 2 bases, with 13 bases separating them. The CDR3 has 14 amino acids. The germline V gene encodes CDR1 SGHTA and CDR2 FQGNSA. As DNA, the CDR3 is TGTGCCAGCAGCCCCCGGAGTATAGCCTACGAGCAGTACTTC. Its protein is CASSPRSIAYEQYF.

As concerns this clonotype: A much larger clone differs by one base, so this may be a read error. V is TRBV5-1 and J is TRBJ2-5, with D maybe TRBD1 (6 bases). Germline CDR1 and CDR2: SGHRS and YFSETQ. CDR3 length: 14 residues. Trimming removed 1 base from V and 11 bases from J, with 18 bases in between. CDR3 protein: CASSLNGQNNEQYF. The DNA of the CDR3 is TGCGCCAGCAGCTTGAACGGACAGAACAATGAGCAGTACTTC.

The V and J genes are TRBV10-3 and TRBJ2-1; the match to TRBD2 covers 11 bases. J was trimmed by 8 bases and V by 5 bases; bases with no gene match: 5. This CDR3 contains 14 residues. CDR1 and CDR2 (germline): ENHRY, SYGVKD. CDR3 bases: TGTGCCATCAGTCTAGCGGGAGGTTGGGATGAGCAGTTCTTC. Translating gives CAISLAGGWDEQFF.

The rearrangement links TRBV5-1 to TRBJ1-1; 7 nucleotides align to TRBD1. CDR3 length: 15 amino acids. Per the germline V gene, CDR1 is SGHRS and CDR2 is YFSETQ. V shed 4 bases, J shed 5 bases, and the junction held 11 bases outside the gene matches. The DNA for the CDR3 is TGCGCCAGCAGCGACGCGACAGGGCTAGGGACTGAAGCTTTCTTT. Protein sequence: CASSDATGLGTEAFF.

This clonotype was observed a few times. This chain connects TRBV29-1 to TRBJ1-1; TRBD1 agrees at 10 bases. The trim removed 4 bases at V and 0 bases at J, leaving 2 bases unmatched. The CDR3 extends over 14 amino acids. Looked up from germline, CDR1 is SQVTM and CDR2 is ANQGSEA. The DNA for the CDR3 is TGCAGCGTTGGGGGACAGGGGCTGAACACTGAAGCTTTCTTT. Translation gives CSVGGQGLNTEAFF.

The V call is TRBV15, the J call TRBJ2-1; 7 bases are shared with TRBD1. CDR3 length equals 15 residues. Trimming removed 5 bases from V and 12 bases from J; junction bases left unmatched: 16. From germline, CDR1 is LNHNV and CDR2 YYDKDF (reference sequence). The CDR3 region is CATSQGVPAMSGQFF. CDR3 DNA sequence: TGTGCCACCAGCCAGGGGGTCCCGGCAATGAGCGGGCAGTTCTTC.

The chain is built from TRBV7-2 and TRBJ2-1; the D gene is possibly TRBD1 (6 bases). The J call may not be correct, given that the DNA end is closer to TRBJ2-7. CDR1 is SGHTA, CDR2 FQGNSA, per germline. The CDR3 covers 15 residues. The CDR3 spells CASSLGSGQYNEQYF. The CDR3 bases are TGTGCCAGCAGCTTAGGGAGCGGACAGTACAATGAGCAGTACTTC.

The DNA of the CDR3 is TGTGCCACCAGTCTAGGACAGGGGGGTGGAAAACTGTTTTTT. Residues: CATSLGQGGGKLFF. V and J are TRBV15 and TRBJ1-4, with 10 bases fitting TRBD1. This CDR3 has 14 amino acids. J gave up 10 bases and V 6 bases, and 8 bases lay outside the gene matches. The germline V gene has CDR1 LNHNV and CDR2 YYDKDF (reference sequence).

This chain connects TRBV6-1 to TRBJ2-5; 8 bases line up with TRBD2. After removal of 4 bases from V and 3 bases from J, the junction contained 4 bases not matched to a gene. This CDR3 has 14 residues. Germline CDR1 is MNHNS and CDR2 is SASEGT. The chain's CDR3 is CASSAGGTKETQYF. Written as DNA, the CDR3 is TGTGCCAGCAGTGCGGGGGGGACCAAAGAGACCCAGTACTTC.

CDR3 sequence: CAISADRGAYGYTF. CDR3 bases: TGTGCCATCAGTGCGGACAGGGGGGCCTATGGCTACACCTTC. The gene calls are TRBV10-3 and TRBJ1-2; 10 nucleotides align to TRBD1. Germline V gives CDR1 ENHRY, CDR2 SYGVKD. After removal of 4 bases from V and 4 bases from J, the junction contained 3 bases not matched to a gene. This CDR3 is 14 amino acids long.

The CDR3 here is CASSEFLQGGYGYTF. The DNA of the CDR3 is TGTGCCAGCAGTGAATTCCTCCAGGGAGGCTATGGCTACACCTTC. The genes are TRBV6-1 and TRBJ1-2; weak D call: TRBD1 (5 bases). Trimming cost V 2 bases and J 4 bases, with 14 bases left between them. The CDR3 totals 15 residues. Germline CDR1 reads MNHNS; CDR2 reads SASEGT.

This clonotype was counted between two and nine times. The rearrangement links TRBV12-3 or TRBV12-4 to TRBJ2-1; 11 bases are shared with TRBD2. The trim removed 1 base at V and 9 bases at J, leaving 20 bases unmatched. The CDR3 consists of 20 residues. Here the CDR3 reads CASSLDVVVLAGGPHVEQFF. The CDR3 DNA reads as TGTGCCAGCAGTTTAGATGTAGTCGTCTTAGCGGGGGGGCCCCACGTTGAGCAGTTCTTC.

This sequence joins TRBV7-9 and TRBJ2-7; D possibly corresponds to TRBD1 (5 bases). This CDR3 is built from 12 residues. Trimming left V 6 bases short and J 6 bases short, with 12 bases between. CDR1 is SEHNR and CDR2 is FQNEAQ in the germline V gene (reference sequence). CDR3 protein: CASRPDSIEQYF. The CDR3 DNA reads as TGTGCCAGCAGACCCGACAGTATCGAGCAGTACTTC.

This chain joins TRBV20-1 and TRBJ2-5; 13 nucleotides match TRBD2. J lost 3 bases, V lost 3 bases, and 4 bases had no gene match. CDR1 and CDR2 from the germline V gene are DFQATT and SNEGSKA (reference sequence). The CDR3 is made up of 15 amino acids. The CDR3 nucleotides are TGCAGTGCTAGTGCTACTAGCGGGAGGGAAGAGACCCAGTACTTC. Its translation is CSASATSGREETQYF.

The J gene is TRBJ1-6, the V gene TRBV14; D remains unclear. This CDR3 region has 12 residues. Germline CDR1 is SGHDN and CDR2 is FVKESK. V lost 4 bases, J lost 11 bases, and 9 bases lay in between. The CDR3 sequence is CASSLNRTPLHF. CDR3 bases: TGTGCCAGCAGCCTAAACAGAACACCCCTCCACTTT.

This clonotype was counted ten times or more. The chain uses TRBV10-3 and TRBJ2-7, with 7 bases fitting TRBD1. CDR1 ENHRY and CDR2 SYGVKD come from the germline V gene. The length of the CDR3 is 14 residues. The J segment lost 7 bases and the V segment lost 7 bases, leaving 13 bases of the junction unmatched. CDR3 in amino acids: CAIKNRDSFSEQYF. The CDR3 DNA reads as TGTGCCATCAAGAACCGGGACAGCTTTTCGGAGCAGTACTTC.

The genes are TRBV25-1 and TRBJ1-1; no clear D. Germline CDR1 MGHDK, CDR2 SYGVNS. V was pared by 5 bases and J by 7 bases, with 11 bases between. The CDR3 covers 12 residues. The CDR3 is CASSWADLEAFF. The CDR3 DNA reads TGTGCCAGCAGTTGGGCGGACCTTGAAGCTTTCTTT.

The rearrangement uses TRBV28 and TRBJ2-5, with D perhaps TRBD2 (5 bases). Per the germline V gene, CDR1 is MDHEN and CDR2 is SYDVKM. The germline V and J ends were trimmed by 7 bases and 8 bases, with 23 bases remaining between them. This CDR3 region has 15 residues. The CDR3 region is CASTPRTPEGDTQYF. The CDR3 coding sequence is TGTGCCAGCACCCCCCGAACCCCAGAGGGAGACACCCAGTACTTC.

This clonotype has only one observation. The chain couples TRBV28 to TRBJ2-4, with 10 bases fitting TRBD2. CDR1 MDHEN and CDR2 SYDVKM come from the germline V gene. This CDR3 comprises 14 residues. After removal of 5 bases from V and 13 bases from J, the junction contained 11 bases not matched to a gene. CDR3: CASSRSGRAGKQYF. The CDR3 DNA reads TGTGCCAGCAGTAGGAGCGGGAGGGCAGGGAAACAGTACTTC. Filled out from reference TRBV28 and TRBJ2-4, the complete variable domain reads DVKVTQSSRYLVKRTGEKVFLECVQDMDHENMFWYRQDPGLGLRLIYFSYDVKMKEKGDIPEGYSVSREKKERFSLILESASTNQTSMYLCASSRSGRAGKQYFGAGTRLSVL.

Only a few counts were recorded for this clonotype. The J gene is TRBJ2-7, the V gene TRBV2; 9 bases fit TRBD1. This CDR3 spans 13 amino acids. Germline V gene sequence: CDR1 SNHLY, CDR2 FYNNEI. Unmatched junction bases numbered 5, after V lost 10 bases and J lost 1 base. CDR3 in DNA: TGTGCCACAACGGACAGGGGATCCTACGAGCAGTACTTC. Translating gives CATTDRGSYEQYF. The full variable domain, in which reference TRBV2 and TRBJ2-7 provide the parts outside the CDR3, is EPEVTQTPSHQVTQMGQEVILRCVPISNHLYFYWYRQILGQKVEFLVSFYNNEISEKSEIFDDQFSVERPDGSNFTLKIRSTKLEDSAMYFCATTDRGSYEQYFGPGTRLTVT.

For the CDR3, the DNA is TGCAGTGCTAGAACACTAGCGGTCTACAATGAGCAGTTCTTC. Its protein is CSARTLAVYNEQFF. J is TRBJ2-1 and V is TRBV20-1; 8 nucleotides line up with TRBD2. The CDR3 has 14 residues. The V gene end was trimmed by 2 bases and the J gene end by 3 bases; junction bases not matched to a gene: 3. Germline CDR1 and CDR2: DFQATT and SNEGSKA (reference sequence).

This chain connects TRBV6-5 to TRBJ2-2, with 7 bases fitting TRBD1. Germline V gene data show CDR1 as MNHEY and CDR2 as SVGAGI. The CDR3 has 14 amino acids. J gave up 4 bases and V 7 bases, and 6 bases lay outside the gene matches. CDR3 in DNA: TGTGCCAGCACGTGGGACAGAACCACCGGGGAGCTGTTTTTT. Amino acids: CASTWDRTTGELFF.